The rows below give T cell receptor beta chains drawn from one sample of a study of cytomegalovirus exposure and HLA in healthy donors. Profiled with immunoSEQ multiplex PCR; TCRdb holds only in-frame clones, not every one. The sample records approximately 160,000 clones, approximately 78% being singletons. Sequencing input: PBMCs. Every receptor here comes from a woman between 50 and 59 years old in good health and CMV-seropositive. Each CDR3 is given with its conserved first and last residue. Fields, in order: D gene, V gene, clone size, J gene, CDR3 DNA, CDR3 protein. A D gene is named only where the DNA matches it firmly. Only some rows state a clone size, as once, few, many or a class for expanded clones.

>NA|TRBV2|NA|TRBJ2-2
TGTGCCAGCAGTTCACAGGGTAACGGGGAGCTGTTTTTT
CASSSQGNGELFF
>TRBD2|TRBV5-1|NA|TRBJ2-1
TGCGCCAGCAGCCCCACGGTTCTAGCGGGGGGGAATTACAATGAGCAGTTCTTC
CASSPTVLAGGNYNEQFF
>TRBD1|TRBV15|NA|TRBJ2-7
TGTGCCACCAGCAGAGATACCGGGACAGGAGGCTACGAGCAGTACTTC
CATSRDTGTGGYEQYF
>NA|TRBV27|NA|TRBJ2-1
TGTGCCAGCAGTTTAGCGGCGGGTGGTGAGCAGTTCTTC
CASSLAAGGEQFF
>TRBD2|TRBV2|NA|TRBJ2-3
TGTGCCAGCAGTGGGGGGGGGAGCACAGATACGCAGTATTTT
CASSGGGSTDTQYF
>TRBD2|TRBV5-1|NA|TRBJ2-6
TGCGCCAGCAGCCCGGGGGGAGGTGGGGCCAACGTCCTGACTTTC
CASSPGGGGANVLTF
>NA|TRBV7-9|few|TRBJ2-1
TGTGCCAGCAGCCTACGGGCCTACAATGAGCAGTTCTTC
CASSLRAYNEQFF
>NA|TRBV5-1|NA|TRBJ1-1
TGCGCCAGCAGCTTGGGGGACTCAAACACTGAAGCTTTCTTT
CASSLGDSNTEAFF
>NA|TRBV13|NA|TRBJ2-7
TGTGCCAGCAGCTTTACCGGGGTAAGCTACGAGCAGTACTTC
CASSFTGVSYEQYF
>TRBD2|TRBV25-1|NA|TRBJ2-1
TGTGCCAGCAGTTTGGGGGGGACTCCTTTTAATGAGCAGTTCTTC
CASSLGGTPFNEQFF
>NA|TRBV7-8|once|TRBJ1-5
TGTGCCAGCAGCCTACCCAATCAGCCCCAGCATTTT
CASSLPNQPQHF
>TRBD1|TRBV5-1|few|TRBJ1-2
TGCGCCAGCAGCTTGGGGGACAGGAACTATGGCTACACCTTC
CASSLGDRNYGYTF
>TRBD2|TRBV4-1|NA|TRBJ2-1
TGCGCCAGCAGCGACACTAGCGGGGTCATCCACAATGAGCAGTTCTTC
CASSDTSGVIHNEQFF
>TRBD2|TRBV5-1|NA|TRBJ2-5
TGCGCCAGCAGCTTGGGCCTAGCGGGGACCCACCAAGAGACCCAGTACTTC
CASSLGLAGTHQETQYF
>TRBD1|TRBV25-1|NA|TRBJ2-3
TGTGCCAGCAGTGCGATACAGGGGAGAGGCACAGATACGCAGTATTTT
CASSAIQGRGTDTQYF
>NA|TRBV10-1|NA|TRBJ1-1
TGCGCCAGCAGTGTTGCAGGGATCGCTGAAGCTTTCTTT
CASSVAGIAEAFF
>TRBD1|TRBV29-1|NA|TRBJ2-1
TGCAGCGTCGACACAGGGGGCCCGGACAATGAGCAGTTCTTC
CSVDTGGPDNEQFF
>TRBD1|TRBV20-1|NA|TRBJ2-5
TGCAGTGCCCAGGACAGGGAGACCCAGTACTTC
CSAQDRETQYF
>NA|TRBV5-1|NA|TRBJ1-2
TGCGCCAGCAGCTTGACAGGGATGACCTCGGGGTATGGCTACACCTTC
CASSLTGMTSGYGYTF
>TRBD2|TRBV19|once|TRBJ2-7
TGTGCCAGTAGTATTAACGGGGGGGCCGGGGAGCAGTACTTC
CASSINGGAGEQYF
>TRBD2|TRBV2|NA|TRBJ2-2
TGTGCCAGCAGTGGGCAGGGCGGGGGGACCGGGGAGCTGTTTTTT
CASSGQGGGTGELFF
>NA|TRBV19|once|TRBJ2-7
TGTGCCAGTAGTCCAGGACAGAGCCTCTACGAGCAGTACTTC
CASSPGQSLYEQYF
>NA|TRBV4-1|NA|TRBJ1-4
TGCGCCAGCAGCCAAGTGGGCAGGGCCTATGAAAAACTGTTTTTT
CASSQVGRAYEKLFF
>NA|TRBV6-1|NA|TRBJ2-7
TGTGCCAGCAACCTACAGGGAGTTGGCTACGAGCAGTACTTC
CASNLQGVGYEQYF
>TRBD1|TRBV5-1|NA|TRBJ2-3
TGCGCCAGCAGCTTGGCCTCACCAGGGGGCGGCGGCACAGATACGCAGTATTTT
CASSLASPGGGGTDTQYF
>TRBD1|TRBV7-9|NA|TRBJ2-7
TGTGCCCCAGAATTGGGACAGGGGGCCGAAGACGAGCAGTACTTC
CAPELGQGAEDEQYF
>NA|TRBV5-4|NA|TRBJ2-7
TGTGCCAGCAGCTTGGAAGGGGGTTTAGAAAACGAGCAGTACTTC
CASSLEGGLENEQYF
>NA|TRBV27|NA|TRBJ2-4
TGTGCCAGCAGTTCTAACGCAGGGTTTCGAGGCATTCAGTACTTC
CASSSNAGFRGIQYF
>NA|TRBV12-5|NA|TRBJ2-5
TGTGCTAGTGCCCCCGGTAATCAAGAGACCCAGTACTTC
CASAPGNQETQYF
>TRBD1|TRBV9|few|TRBJ2-6
TGTGCCAGCAGCGTAGATCGGGACAGCTCTATCGGGGCCAACGTCCTGACTTTC
CASSVDRDSSIGANVLTF
>NA|TRBV6-5|few|TRBJ1-2
TGTGCCAGCAGTCTGGACAGCTATGGCTACACCTTC
CASSLDSYGYTF
>NA|TRBV27|few|TRBJ2-3
TGTGCCAGCCGACGAGACTACAGGGTTACAGATACGCAGTATTTT
CASRRDYRVTDTQYF
>NA|TRBV5-1|NA|TRBJ2-7
TGCGCCAGCAGCTTGGTGGGGAGCTCCTACGAGCAGTACTTC
CASSLVGSSYEQYF
>NA|TRBV5-5|NA|TRBJ2-7
TGTGCCAGCAGCTTGGCCCCAGGGGCTTACTACGAGCAGTACTTC
CASSLAPGAYYEQYF
>NA|TRBV4-1|NA|TRBJ1-1
TGCGCCAGCAGCCTCACAGTGAACACTGAAGCTTTCTTT
CASSLTVNTEAFF
>NA|TRBV5-5|once|TRBJ2-2
TGTGCCAGCAGCCCCCAGGTTTCTTACACCGGGGAGCTGTTTTTT
CASSPQVSYTGELFF
>NA|TRBV5-1|few|TRBJ1-4
TGCGCCAGCAGCTTTGGGCGAGTAAATGAAAAACTGTTTTTT
CASSFGRVNEKLFF
>TRBD2|TRBV9|NA|TRBJ2-1
TGTGCCAGCAGCCCTAGGCGGGGGGGCAATGAGCAGTTCTTC
CASSPRRGGNEQFF
>NA|TRBV2|NA|TRBJ1-2
TGTGCCAGCAAGGGGCTTCAGTATGGCTACACCTTC
CASKGLQYGYTF
>TRBD1|TRBV9|NA|TRBJ2-7
TGTGCCAGCAGCGTAGGACCCGGACAGGGGTCCTACGAGCAGTACTTC
CASSVGPGQGSYEQYF